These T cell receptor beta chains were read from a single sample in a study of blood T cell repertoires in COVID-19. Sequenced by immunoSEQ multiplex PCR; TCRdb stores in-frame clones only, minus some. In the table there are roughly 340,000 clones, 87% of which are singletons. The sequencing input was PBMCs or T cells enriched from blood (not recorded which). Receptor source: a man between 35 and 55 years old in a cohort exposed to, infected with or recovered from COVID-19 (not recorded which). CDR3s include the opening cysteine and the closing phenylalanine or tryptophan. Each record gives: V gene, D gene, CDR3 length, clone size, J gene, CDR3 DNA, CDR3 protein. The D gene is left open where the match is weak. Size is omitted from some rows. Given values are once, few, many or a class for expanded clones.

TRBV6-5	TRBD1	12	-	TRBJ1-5	TGTGCCGGGTCGACAGGGGGTCAGCCCCAGCATTTT	CAGSTGGQPQHF
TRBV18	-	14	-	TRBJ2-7	TGTGCCAGCTCGGGTGGCGGCACCATGAGGGAGCAGTACTTC	CASSGGGTMREQYF
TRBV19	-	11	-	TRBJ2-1	TGTGCCAGCTCCTCCTACAATGAGCAGTTCTTC	CASSSYNEQFF
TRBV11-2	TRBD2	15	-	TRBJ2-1	TGTGCCAGCAGCCGCGGGACTAGCGTAAACAATGAGCAGTTCTTC	CASSRGTSVNNEQFF
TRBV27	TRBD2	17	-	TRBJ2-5	TGTGCCAGCAGTGTACTAGCGGGAACCTCGTTCTTAGAGACCCAGTACTTC	CASSVLAGTSFLETQYF
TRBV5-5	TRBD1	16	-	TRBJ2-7	TGTGCCAGCAGCCCATGGACAGGCCTTGGGGACTACGAGCAGTACTTC	CASSPWTGLGDYEQYF
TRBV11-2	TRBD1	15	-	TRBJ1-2	TGTGCCAGCAGCTTGGGCAGGGGGATTGGGTATGGCTACACCTTC	CASSLGRGIGYGYTF
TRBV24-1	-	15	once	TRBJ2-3	TGTGCCACCAGTGATTTTGGGCGAAGCACAGATACGCAGTATTTT	CATSDFGRSTDTQYF
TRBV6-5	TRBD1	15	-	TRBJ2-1	TGTGCCAGCAGTACCGGACAGGGACGATACAATGAGCAGTTCTTC	CASSTGQGRYNEQFF
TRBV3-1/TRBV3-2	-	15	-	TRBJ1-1	TGTGCCAGCAGCCCAAGGGCGGGACGGAGCACTGAAGCTTTCTTT	CASSPRAGRSTEAFF
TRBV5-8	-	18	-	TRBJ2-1	TGTGCCAGCAGCTTGTCCCCCAGGGGTCTGAGCTCCTACAATGAGCAGTTCTTC	CASSLSPRGLSSYNEQFF
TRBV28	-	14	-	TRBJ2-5	TGTGCCAGCAGTTTATCCCTACGGCGGGAGACCCAGTACTTC	CASSLSLRRETQYF
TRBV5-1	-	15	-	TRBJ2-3	TGCGCCAGCAGCTTGTTTAGTTCGCAAGAAGATACGCAGTATTTT	CASSLFSSQEDTQYF
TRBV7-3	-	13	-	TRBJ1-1	TGTGCCAGCAGCCGTGACAGGAACACTGAAGCTTTCTTT	CASSRDRNTEAFF
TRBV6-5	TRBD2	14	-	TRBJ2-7	TGTGCCAGCAGGCCTAGCGGGAGTTCGGACGAGCAGTACTTC	CASRPSGSSDEQYF
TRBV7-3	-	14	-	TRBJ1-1	TGTGCCAGCAGCATCACAACAGAGAACACTGAAGCTTTCTTT	CASSITTENTEAFF
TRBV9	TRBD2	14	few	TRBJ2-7	TGTGCCAGCAGCCCACAAGCGGGAGCGGGCGAGCAGTACTTC	CASSPQAGAGEQYF
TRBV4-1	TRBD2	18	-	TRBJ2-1	TGCGCCAGCAGCCAGGACGCCTCGCTAGCGGGAGGTCGAAATGAGCAGTTCTTC	CASSQDASLAGGRNEQFF
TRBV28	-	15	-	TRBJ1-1	TGTGCCACCGTAATTAGGGGTCGGGGGGCGGCTGAAGCTTTCTTT	CATVIRGRGAAEAFF
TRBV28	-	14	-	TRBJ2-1	TGTGCCAGCAGTTCGTCTGGGCGCGGGAATGAGCAGTTCTTC	CASSSSGRGNEQFF